This TCR beta chain derives from a study of CD8 T cells in acute hepatitis C reinfection (dated by TCRdb to about 2021). Notes on the research overall: The study profiled the TCRbeta repertoire of CD8+ T cells specific for the HCV NS3-1073 epitope during acute infection and after viral clearance. A few spontaneous resolvers contributed paired acute and follow-up samples. Paper-wide results and their limitations: Around 12 public clonotypes were identified irrespective of outcome, and one of the public clonotypes used V04-02/J02-02. Because bulk sequencing covered only the TCRbeta chain, the alphabeta pairing of the public clonotypes could not be determined. CDR3 sequences shared with other epitopes were rarely observed, and exact matching may have been limited by differing sequencing approaches. NS3-1073 specific cells were too rare to sort in chronically infected subjects, so no follow-up repertoires exist for those subjects. High diversity was observed in NS3-1073 specific repertoires, and no significant differences in diversity were found between acute resolver, follow-up resolver and acute chronic samples. All groups preferentially used the TRBV04 and TRBV06 gene families, and overrepresentation in the naive pool did not explain this preferential usage.

The FACS-sorted cells had their genomic DNA extracted, and the commercial immunoSEQ service was used to sequence the TCRbeta chains. From the authors' description of their analysis: Repertoire data were analyzed with ImmunoSEQ Analyzer software v3.0 and R v3.5.1. Only productive rearrangements were analyzed, because any sequences with stop codons or out-of-frame rearrangements were filtered out. The sequencing provider supplied the metrics for Simpson diversity, Shannon entropy, CDR3 length and nucleotide addition. Clonotypes were categorized by frequency as dominant, sub-dominant, low or lowest abundance, and clonotypes below 0.1% were excluded from most analyses. Any CDR3 amino acid clonotype present in at least two subjects at a cumulative frequency of at least 0.5% was labeled public. This is the immuneACCESS table as TCRdb keeps it, with only in-frame sequences that have V and J called. A part of the clones is gone; compared with another copy, unresolved V genes explain less than half, and the rest is unexplained. Clonal size and the V and J genes are those of that table, whereas D and trimming came from the DNA. The sample includes some 38,000 clones, with more than 75% observed a single time. Jointly, the top ten make up less than 0.6% of the sample.

The CDR3 covers 14 residues, taking in both the cysteine and the phenylalanine. Only CDR3 DNA remains: 42 bases, in frame from the first base. From a lookup of the germline V gene, CDR1 and CDR2 are MGHRA and YSYEKL. In the paper's terms, the time point label means: naive CD8 control sorted from an acute-time-point sample. Enrolled in the Montreal Hepatitis C Cohort (HEPCO) in Canada, the donors were people who inject drugs, and these donors were followed every 3 months. Acute primary HCV infection was defined by a positive HCV RNA or antibody test following a negative test within the previous 24 weeks. CD3, CD8 and CD45RO antibodies were used for surface staining, and dead cells were excluded with an aqua fixable dye. The cohort additionally had five or six subjects who developed chronic infection, which was defined as HCV RNA positivity at 24 weeks. Once thawed from cryostorage, peripheral blood mononuclear cells underwent negative selection via the MACS CD8+ T cell Isolation Kit to obtain CD8+ T cells. Cells were sorted on a BD FACSAria II cell sorter.

Note on this clone: Its antigen has not been determined. At one end the junction does not follow the germline gene, possibly because of a read error.

This sequence originates from a man aged 25-45 years with chronic hepatitis C. Material for sequencing was naive CD8+ T cells from PBMCs. Explained via the paper, the cell subset or site label denotes: sorted total naive CD45RO-negative CD8+ T cells. The V and J segments used are TRBV4-1 and TRBJ1-1; a tentative D call is TRBD1 (6 bases match). The CDR3 reads CASRQEGGVTEAFF. The nucleotide sequence is TGCGCCAGCAGACAAGAGGGGGGGGTCACTGAAGCTTTCTTT.